This TCR beta chain is drawn from a study of T-cell reconstitution after alpha-beta-depleted transplantation in children. General study points: Diversity of TCRbeta at day 60 was high in some patients, arising from surviving recipient T cells and thymic progenitors. Several hundred rapidly expanded clones from non-depleted graft cells reportedly supplied alpha-beta T cells about two months post-transplant. T-cell numbers and diversity one year post-transplant derived largely from freshly generated T cells.

The ends lost 1 base at V and 7 bases at J; junction bases unmatched: 6. The germline V gene has CDR1 SQVTM and CDR2 ANQGSEA. This CDR3 comprises 15 residues. This sample's TCRbeta library carried unique molecular identifier barcodes. TCRdb called the PCR reads again in MiXCR, with one record for every CDR3 protein. The sample has a few hundred thousand distinct CDR3 sequences; 13% are singletons. This clonotype has at least ten counts. The antigen is undetermined. The sample here was PBMCs, mostly from graft donor cells, taken 360 days after TCRalphabeta/CD19-depleted stem cell transplant. The clonotype was recovered from a male patient between 10 and 17 years old who had a stem cell transplant for acute myeloid leukemia, so the T cells may come from the graft donor. The chain has TRBV29-1 and TRBJ2-2, with 10 bases lining up with TRBD2. The CDR3 reads CSVEGAGGPDGELFF. CDR3 sequence (DNA): TGCAGCGTTGAAGGAGCGGGAGGGCCCGACGGGGAGCTGTTTTTT.